This TCR beta chain was obtained from a study of tumor-infiltrating lymphocytes in primary liver carcinoma. This clonotype was seen once. This likely comes from a read error, as the CDR3 has no conserved phenylalanine or tryptophan at its end. CDR3 length equals 15 residues. The germline gives CDR1 MDHEN, CDR2 SYDVKM. V lost 7 bases and J lost 9; bases outside the gene matches: 13. For each extraction, RNA and DNA were obtained together from approximately 20-30 mg of unsorted bulk tissue. Priming with a constant-region primer yielded TCR beta cDNA from around 540 ng total RNA. Nested multiplex PCR, run for three rounds with slightly modified ARM-PCR, yielded TCR beta libraries. It was with TRBV1-TRBV30 forward primers and a C-beta reverse primer that the first two PCR rounds were run, at approximately 10 cycles each. TCRdb analysed the multiplex PCR reads with MiXCR anew, one entry per CDR3 protein. The repertoire includes 150,000 to 200,000 distinct CDR3 sequences, around four fifths of them detected once, and 15% to 20% sits in the top ten.

The chain carries TRBV28 and TRBJ2-1, with 9 nucleotides matching TRBD1. The sequencing input was tumor tissue from primary liver carcinoma. This receptor was obtained from a man aged 35 to 55 with primary liver carcinoma and hepatitis B virus infection. CDR3 in DNA: TGTGCCAGCACTACAAACAGGGGGCGGATAGGTGAGCAGTTCCTC. It specifies CASTTNRGRIGEQFL.